These 32 T cell receptor beta chains were all obtained from the same sample, sequenced in a study of cytomegalovirus exposure and HLA in healthy donors. It was with 60 Vbeta and 13 Jbeta primers that the PCR ran. Repertoires were generated with immunoSEQ multiplex PCR, while TCRdb's copy carries only in-frame clones and drops some. Among some 98,000 clones listed, about 81% were seen once. The sample consisted of PBMCs. The origin of the receptors is a man aged 35-49 years in good health and CMV-seronegative.

The chain employs TRBV7-4 and TRBJ1-5, with a tentative D call TRBD1 (5 bases). Germline assignment: CDR1 SGHVT and CDR2 SQSDAQ. V was trimmed by 1 base and J by 9 bases, leaving 13 bases between them. There are 14 residues in the CDR3. The DNA of the CDR3 is TGTGCCAGCAGCTTAGGGACGGGTCAGGGGCCCCAGCATTTT. As protein: CASSLGTGQGPQHF. Full variable domain (outside the CDR3, taken from reference TRBV7-4 and TRBJ1-5): GAGVSQSPRYKVAKRGRDVALRCDSISGHVTLYWYRQTLGQGSEVLTYSQSDAQRDKSGRPSGRFSAERPERSVSTLKIQRTEQGDSAVYLCASSLGTGQGPQHFGDGTRLSIL.

This clone was counted a single time. This chain uses TRBV27 with TRBJ1-1, with D perhaps TRBD1 (6 bases). This CDR3 has 14 residues. Trimming shortened V by 5 bases and J by 1 base, and 11 bases separated the two germline ends. The germline V gene has CDR1 MNHEY and CDR2 SMNVEV (reference sequence). Here the CDR3 reads CASSPGQKNTEAFF. CDR3 nucleotide sequence: TGTGCCAGCAGTCCAGGACAGAAGAACACTGAAGCTTTCTTT.

This chain connects TRBV15 to TRBJ1-4; D is perhaps TRBD1 (6 bases). Germline lookup yields CDR1 LNHNV and CDR2 YYDKDF (reference sequence). The V end lost 2 bases, the J end lost 7 bases, and 14 bases lay between the germline ends. The CDR3 consists of 15 residues. CDR3 sequence: CATSRPGAVAEKLFF. The CDR3 coding sequence is TGTGCCACCAGCAGACCAGGGGCGGTCGCTGAAAAACTGTTTTTT.

The CDR3 is CASSLDPGQTNQPQHF. CDR3 nucleotides: TGCGCCAGCAGCTTGGATCCGGGACAGACCAATCAGCCCCAGCATTTT. V and J are TRBV5-1 and TRBJ1-5, with TRBD1 matching 7 bases. Trimming at V came to 0 bases and at J to 3 bases, leaving 6 bases not matched to a gene. Germline V gives CDR1 SGHRS, CDR2 YFSETQ. The CDR3 totals 16 residues.

This clone appeared once. This chain joins TRBV6-5 and TRBJ1-4; 10 bases agree with TRBD1. V was pared by 5 bases and J by 6 bases, with 3 bases of the junction left unmatched. CDR1 MNHEY and CDR2 SVGAGI come from the germline V gene. The CDR3 runs 14 residues. The CDR3 sequence is CASSGGQGYEKLFF. DNA for the CDR3: TGTGCCAGCAGTGGGGGACAGGGGTATGAAAAACTGTTTTTT.

This sequence joins TRBV7-9 and TRBJ1-6; TRBD1 might be the D (6 bases). V lost 5 bases, J lost 5 bases, and 19 bases lay in between. Germline V gene data show CDR1 as SEHNR and CDR2 as FQNEAQ (reference sequence). This CDR3 spans 17 amino acids. CDR3 region: CASSPGLRTGNNSPLHF. The CDR3 coding sequence is TGTGCCAGCAGCCCCGGGCTTCGAACAGGGAATAATTCACCCCTCCACTTT.

This chain joins TRBV7-2 and TRBJ1-1, with 7 bases matching TRBD1. The CDR3 has 13 residues. V lost 5 bases to trimming and J lost 7 bases; unmatched junction nucleotides: 7. Per germline, CDR1 SGHTA and CDR2 FQGNSA. The CDR3 is CASSHRGESEAFF. The CDR3 nucleotides read TGTGCCAGCAGCCACAGGGGCGAAAGTGAAGCTTTCTTT.

Remarks on this clone: The same CDR3 also results from other DNA sequences found in this sample. The chain carries TRBV9 and TRBJ2-7; 7 bases fit TRBD1. Germline CDR1 SGDLS, CDR2 YYNGEE. The ends lost 4 bases at V and 2 bases at J; junction bases unmatched: 6. The CDR3 consists of 14 residues. CDR3 protein: CASSIGTATYEQYF. CDR3 nucleotides: TGTGCCAGCAGCATTGGGACAGCGACCTACGAGCAGTACTTC.

V and J are TRBV5-1 and TRBJ1-1; TRBD1 might be the D (5 bases). This CDR3 spans 13 amino acids. Germline assignment: CDR1 SGHRS and CDR2 YFSETQ. V lost 4 bases, J lost 1 base, and 8 bases lay in between. CDR3: CASSPRENTEAFF. CDR3 DNA sequence: TGCGCCAGCAGCCCCAGGGAGAACACTGAAGCTTTCTTT.

The V gene is TRBV6-5, the J gene TRBJ2-7, with 8 bases matching TRBD1. The CDR3 has 16 amino acids. CDR1 is MNHEY, CDR2 SVGAGI, per germline. V was pared by 2 bases and J by 4 bases, with 10 bases of the junction left unmatched. The CDR3 bases are TGTGCCAGCAGTTACGGGCGGACAGGGCAAGGGTACGAGCAGTACTTC. This codes for CASSYGRTGQGYEQYF.

The V call is TRBV27, the J call TRBJ2-1; 10 positions agree with TRBD2. The CDR3 has 15 residues. Germline CDR1 MNHEY, CDR2 SMNVEV (reference sequence). The V segment lost 3 bases and the J segment 6 bases; nucleotides outside the gene matches: 5. Here the CDR3 reads CASSFQRGGTNEQFF. CDR3 in DNA: TGTGCCAGCAGTTTCCAGCGGGGGGGGACCAATGAGCAGTTCTTC.

The V call is TRBV28, the J call TRBJ1-4; 9 bases fit TRBD1. This CDR3 is 15 amino acids long. Per germline, CDR1 MDHEN and CDR2 SYDVKM. Germline trimming cut 5 bases from V and 6 bases from J; bases unmatched to any gene: 7. CDR3 bases: TGTGCCAGCAGTGAACAGGGGGCGTTGGATGAAAAACTGTTTTTT. Amino acid sequence: CASSEQGALDEKLFF.

The V gene is TRBV4-1, the J gene TRBJ1-3; maybe TRBD1 (6 bases). V was trimmed by 5 bases and J by 13 bases, leaving 21 bases between them. Germline values: CDR1 MGHRA, CDR2 YSYEKL. The CDR3 contains 14 residues. The CDR3 DNA sequence: TGCGCCAGCAGCGAGACTGGACAGACCTCCTGGATATATTTT. Protein product: CASSETGQTSWIYF.

The J gene is TRBJ2-7, the V gene TRBV27; TRBD2 might be the D (7 bases). The CDR3 is made up of 18 amino acids. V gave up 2 bases and J gave up 3 bases, with 23 bases separating them. Germline-derived CDR1 and CDR2 are MNHEY and SMNVEV (reference sequence). In DNA form, the CDR3 reads TGTGCCAGCAGTTTACTAAAATGGGGGGGCAGGGAACACTACGAGCAGTACTTC. Its translation is CASSLLKWGGREHYEQYF.

The chain is built from TRBV15 and TRBJ1-1, with D unresolved. Looked up from germline, CDR1 is LNHNV and CDR2 is YYDKDF (reference sequence). The CDR3 spans 12 residues. The V and J ends lost 5 bases and 4 bases respectively, with 8 bases between them. CDR3 residues: CATSGLGTEAFF. CDR3 nucleotides: TGTGCCACCAGCGGCCTAGGCACTGAAGCTTTCTTT.

This sequence joins TRBV6-1 and TRBJ2-1; 9 bases are a match to TRBD2. The germline gives CDR1 MNHNS, CDR2 SASEGT. The J segment lost 0 bases and the V segment lost 5 bases, leaving 2 bases of the junction unmatched. The CDR3 spans 15 residues. This chain's CDR3 is CASSRAGGSYNEQFF. The CDR3 region has the DNA TGTGCCAGCAGTCGAGCGGGGGGCTCCTACAATGAGCAGTTCTTC.

The V call is TRBV5-1, the J call TRBJ2-7; D is perhaps TRBD1 (5 bases). V was shortened by 3 bases and J by 5 bases, with 24 bases between the two germline ends. This CDR3 region has 17 residues. Germline V gene sequence: CDR1 SGHRS, CDR2 YFSETQ. The CDR3 region is CASSSSLQRQTQHEQYF. CDR3 bases: TGCGCCAGCAGCTCCTCCCTCCAAAGACAGACTCAACACGAGCAGTACTTC.

The V and J genes are TRBV4-3 and TRBJ2-3; 16 positions agree with TRBD2. Germline V lookup: CDR1 LGHNA, CDR2 YSLEER. CDR3 length equals 17 residues. The junction had 2 bases not matched to a gene; V was cut back by 4 bases and J by 1 base. CDR3 coding DNA: TGCGCCAGCAGCCTCGGGACTAGCGGGGGGGGCACAGATACGCAGTATTTT. Encoded protein: CASSLGTSGGGTDTQYF.

V and J are TRBV7-2 and TRBJ1-2; possibly TRBD1 for D (5 bases). Germline lookup yields CDR1 SGHTA and CDR2 FQGNSA. CDR3 length: 14 residues. V dropped 5 bases and J dropped 5 bases, with 15 bases sitting between them. DNA of the CDR3: TGTGCCAGCAGCGTAATCGGGACTAGATATGGCTACACCTTC. Translation: CASSVIGTRYGYTF.

Worth noting for this clone: This sample includes further DNA sequences coding for the same CDR3. The chain combines TRBV30 with TRBJ1-5; maybe TRBD1 (5 bases). The V gene lost 1 base and the J gene lost 2 bases, with 6 bases spanning the gap. CDR1 GTSNPN and CDR2 SVGIG come from the germline V gene (reference sequence). The CDR3 spans 13 residues. CDR3 bases: TGTGCCTGGAGTGAGACAGGCAATCAGCCCCAGCATTTT. Translating gives CAWSETGNQPQHF.

The rearrangement uses TRBV5-3 and TRBJ2-1; the match to TRBD2 covers 11 bases. TRBV5-3 counts as an open reading frame of uncertain function. Trimming took 5 bases from V and 2 from J; bases not matched to a gene: 3. The CDR3 totals 15 residues. The CDR3 here is CARSLAGGTYNEQFF. The CDR3 coding sequence is TGTGCCAGAAGTCTAGCGGGGGGTACCTACAATGAGCAGTTCTTC.

The chain joins TRBV5-5 to TRBJ1-1, with D possibly being TRBD1 (6 bases). Germline V gene lookup returns CDR1 SGHKS and CDR2 YYEKEE (reference sequence). Trimming removed 5 bases from V and 1 base from J, with 9 bases in between. The CDR3 is 13 amino acids. This chain's CDR3 is CASRGHSNTEAFF. CDR3 DNA: TGTGCCAGCAGGGGACATTCGAACACTGAAGCTTTCTTT.

J is TRBJ2-2 and V is TRBV5-4, with 7 nucleotides matching TRBD2. Germline V lookup: CDR1 SGHNT, CDR2 YYREEE (reference sequence). Losses at the gene ends were 2 bases for V and 4 bases for J; bases not matched to a gene: 8. The CDR3 totals 16 residues. DNA for the CDR3: TGTGCCAGCAGCTTACGGCTAGCGGACCCCACCGGGGAGCTGTTTTTT. This gives the protein CASSLRLADPTGELFF.

In its sample, this clone was seen once. The chain combines TRBV29-1 with TRBJ2-1, with D unresolved. This CDR3 has 12 amino acids. CDR1 SQVTM and CDR2 ANQGSEA come from the germline V gene. V gave up 3 bases and J gave up 10 bases, with 13 bases separating them. As DNA, the CDR3 is TGCAGCGTTGAGACGACAAATGTAGAGCAGTTCTTC. It encodes CSVETTNVEQFF.

DNA of the CDR3: TGTGCCAGCAGCCATCGACAGGGGGCGCTTAACTATGGCTACACCTTC. Residues: CASSHRQGALNYGYTF. The V gene is TRBV11-2, the J gene TRBJ1-2; TRBD1 aligns across 10 bases. CDR1 SGHAT and CDR2 FQNNGV come from the germline V gene. CDR3 length: 16 residues. V lost 5 bases to trimming and J lost 1 base; unmatched junction nucleotides: 7.

This clone was picked up one time. The chain combines TRBV9 with TRBJ2-5, with D maybe TRBD2 (5 bases). V lost 0 bases to trimming and J lost 4 bases, with 10 bases between them. Germline V gives CDR1 SGDLS, CDR2 YYNGEE. CDR3 size: 14 residues. Written as DNA, the CDR3 is TGTGCCAGCAGCGTAGGAGGGAGTTCAGAGACCCAGTACTTC. Translated, it gives CASSVGGSSETQYF.

The chain carries TRBV5-1 and TRBJ1-1; 9 positions match TRBD1. V dropped 5 bases and J dropped 0; count of bases not matched to a gene: 8. CDR1 and CDR2 (germline): SGHRS, YFSETQ. The CDR3 contains 16 residues. The CDR3 coding sequence is TGCGCCAGCAGGCCCGGGACAGGGTTCATGAACACTGAAGCTTTCTTT. Its translation: CASRPGTGFMNTEAFF.

V gene TRBV7-9 combines with J gene TRBJ1-6; no firm D call. Germline CDR1 reads SEHNR; CDR2 reads FQNEAQ (reference sequence). Trimming removed 5 bases from V and 8 bases from J, with 7 bases in between. This CDR3 is built from 12 residues. CDR3 DNA: TGTGCCAGCAGCCGCGAAGATTCACCCCTCCACTTT. Protein: CASSREDSPLHF.

This rearrangement joins TRBV19 to TRBJ1-3; D is uncertain. V was cut by 8 bases and J by 0 bases, with 14 bases left in between. CDR3 length: 15 residues. CDR1 is LNHDA, CDR2 SQIVND, per germline (reference sequence). This CDR3 is CASSLGVSSGNTIYF. CDR3 DNA sequence: TGTGCCAGTTCCCTCGGGGTCAGCTCTGGAAACACCATATATTTT.

This chain joins TRBV10-3 and TRBJ1-6; TRBD1 matches 12 bases. The CDR3 runs 16 residues. Germline trimming cut 8 bases from V and 9 bases from J; bases unmatched to any gene: 11. The germline V gene has CDR1 ENHRY and CDR2 SYGVKD. This chain's CDR3 is CAIGPGTGGFGSPLHF. DNA of the CDR3: TGTGCCATCGGGCCCGGGACAGGGGGCTTCGGTTCACCCCTCCACTTT.

The chain combines TRBV21-1 with TRBJ1-4; TRBD1 reflects the table's D call only, with no check against the DNA. TRBV21-1 is assigned pseudogene status. This CDR3 contains 17 residues. CDR3 loop: CASSKECEDRVNEKLFF. CDR3 nucleotides: TGTGCCAGCAGCAAAGAATGTGAGGACAGGGTAAATGAAAAACTGTTTTTT.

The rearrangement uses TRBV2 and TRBJ2-7, with a weak D call TRBD2 (5 bases). CDR1 is SNHLY, CDR2 FYNNEI, per germline. This CDR3 region has 14 residues. With 1 base removed from V and 4 bases from J, the gap between germline ends came to 11 bases. CDR3 nucleotide sequence: TGTGCCAGCAGTGAAGGGACTTTCCTATACGAGCAGTACTTC. Translating gives CASSEGTFLYEQYF. Combining the CDR3 with reference TRBV2 and TRBJ2-7 gives the whole variable domain EPEVTQTPSHQVTQMGQEVILRCVPISNHLYFYWYRQILGQKVEFLVSFYNNEISEKSEIFDDQFSVERPDGSNFTLKIRSTKLEDSAMYFCASSEGTFLYEQYFGPGTRLTVT.